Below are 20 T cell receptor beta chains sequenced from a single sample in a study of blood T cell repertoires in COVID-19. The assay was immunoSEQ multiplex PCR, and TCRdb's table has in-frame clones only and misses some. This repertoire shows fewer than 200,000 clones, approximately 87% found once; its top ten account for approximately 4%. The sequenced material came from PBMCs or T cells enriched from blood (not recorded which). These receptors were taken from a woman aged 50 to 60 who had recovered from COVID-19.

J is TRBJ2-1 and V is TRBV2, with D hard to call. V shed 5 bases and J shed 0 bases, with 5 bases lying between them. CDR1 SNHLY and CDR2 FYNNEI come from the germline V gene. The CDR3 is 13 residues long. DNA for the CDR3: TGTGCCAGCAGTACCGGCTCCTACAATGAGCAGTTCTTC. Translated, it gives CASSTGSYNEQFF.

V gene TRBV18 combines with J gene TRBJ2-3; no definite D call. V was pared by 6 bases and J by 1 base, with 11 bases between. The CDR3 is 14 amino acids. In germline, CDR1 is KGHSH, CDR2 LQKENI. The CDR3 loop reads CASSPRQGTDTQYF. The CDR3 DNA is TGTGCCAGCTCTCCCCGGCAGGGCACAGATACGCAGTATTTT.

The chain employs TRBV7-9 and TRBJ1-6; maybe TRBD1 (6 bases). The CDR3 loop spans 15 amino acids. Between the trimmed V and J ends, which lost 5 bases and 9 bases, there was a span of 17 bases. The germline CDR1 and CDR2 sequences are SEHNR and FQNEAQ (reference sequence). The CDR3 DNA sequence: TGTGCCAGCAGCCCCACAGGGTTGGTGAGTTCACCCCTCCACTTT. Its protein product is CASSPTGLVSSPLHF.

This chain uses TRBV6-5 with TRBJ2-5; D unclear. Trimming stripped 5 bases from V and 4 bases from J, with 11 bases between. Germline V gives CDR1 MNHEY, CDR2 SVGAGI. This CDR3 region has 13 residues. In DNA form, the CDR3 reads TGTGCCAGCAGTCAACGACCAGGAGAGACCCAGTACTTC. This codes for CASSQRPGETQYF.

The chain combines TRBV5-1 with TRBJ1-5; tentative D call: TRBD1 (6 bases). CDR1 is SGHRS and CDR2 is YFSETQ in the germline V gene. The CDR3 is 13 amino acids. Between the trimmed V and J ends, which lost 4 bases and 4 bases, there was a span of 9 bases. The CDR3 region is CASSQGQNQPQHF. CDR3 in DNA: TGCGCCAGCAGCCAGGGACAAAATCAGCCCCAGCATTTT.

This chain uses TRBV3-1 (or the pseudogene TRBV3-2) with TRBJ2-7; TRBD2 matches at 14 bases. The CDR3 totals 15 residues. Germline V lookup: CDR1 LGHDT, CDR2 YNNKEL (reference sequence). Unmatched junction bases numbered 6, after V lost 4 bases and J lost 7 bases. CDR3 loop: CASSPGLAGAGEQYV. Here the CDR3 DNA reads TGTGCCAGCAGCCCGGGACTAGCGGGAGCGGGGGAGCAGTACGTC.

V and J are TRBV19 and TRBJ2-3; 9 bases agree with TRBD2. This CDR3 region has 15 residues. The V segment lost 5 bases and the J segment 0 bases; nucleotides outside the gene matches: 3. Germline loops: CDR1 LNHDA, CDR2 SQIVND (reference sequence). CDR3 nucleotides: TGTGCCAGTAGTCGGGCGGGAGGGAGCACAGATACGCAGTATTTT. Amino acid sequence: CASSRAGGSTDTQYF.

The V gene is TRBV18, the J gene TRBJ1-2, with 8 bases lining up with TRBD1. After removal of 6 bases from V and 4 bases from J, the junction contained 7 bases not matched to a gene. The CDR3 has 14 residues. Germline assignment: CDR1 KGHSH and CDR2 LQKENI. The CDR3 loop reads CASSFQGARYGYTF. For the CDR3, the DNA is TGTGCCAGCTCGTTCCAGGGGGCGCGCTATGGCTACACCTTC.

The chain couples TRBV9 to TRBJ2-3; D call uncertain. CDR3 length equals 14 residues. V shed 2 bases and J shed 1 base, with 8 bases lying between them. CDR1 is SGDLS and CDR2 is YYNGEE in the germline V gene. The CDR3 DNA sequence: TGTGCCAGCAGCGTCGACAAACGCACAGATACGCAGTATTTT. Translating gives CASSVDKRTDTQYF. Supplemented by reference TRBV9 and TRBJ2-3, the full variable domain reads DSGVTQTPKHLITATGQRVTLRCSPRSGDLSVYWYQQSLDQGLQFLIQYYNGEERAKGNILERFSAQQFPDLHSELNLSSLELGDSALYFCASSVDKRTDTQYFGPGTRLTVL.

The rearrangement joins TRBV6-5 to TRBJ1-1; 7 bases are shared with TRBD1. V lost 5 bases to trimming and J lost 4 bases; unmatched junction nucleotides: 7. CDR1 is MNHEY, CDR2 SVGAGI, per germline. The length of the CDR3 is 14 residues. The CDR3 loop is CASSRQGSVTEAFF. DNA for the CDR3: TGTGCCAGCAGTCGACAGGGAAGTGTCACTGAAGCTTTCTTT.

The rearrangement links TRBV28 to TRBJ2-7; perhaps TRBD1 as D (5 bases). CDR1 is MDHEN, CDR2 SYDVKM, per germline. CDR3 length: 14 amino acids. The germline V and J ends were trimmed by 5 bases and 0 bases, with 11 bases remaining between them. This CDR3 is CASSRQGGSYEQYV. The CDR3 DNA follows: TGTGCCAGCAGTCGTCAGGGTGGCTCCTACGAGCAGTACGTC.

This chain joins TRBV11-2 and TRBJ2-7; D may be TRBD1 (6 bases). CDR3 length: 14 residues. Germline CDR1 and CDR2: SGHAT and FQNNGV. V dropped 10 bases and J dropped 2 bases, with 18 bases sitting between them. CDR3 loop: CATHSGDIAYEQYV. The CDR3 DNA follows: TGTGCCACTCATTCCGGGGACATAGCCTACGAGCAGTACGTC.

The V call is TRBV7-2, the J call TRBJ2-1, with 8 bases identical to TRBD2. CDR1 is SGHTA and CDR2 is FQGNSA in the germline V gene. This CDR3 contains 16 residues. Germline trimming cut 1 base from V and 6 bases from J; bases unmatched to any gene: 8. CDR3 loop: CASSLESGSGANEQFF. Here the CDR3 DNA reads TGTGCCAGCAGCTTAGAGAGCGGGAGCGGCGCCAATGAGCAGTTCTTC.

In DNA form, the CDR3 reads TGTGCCAGCAGCCCTCCCCAGGTCGGCTTTGGCTACACCTTC. As protein: CASSPPQVGFGYTF. V gene TRBV25-1 combines with J gene TRBJ1-2; D is uncertain. Germline V gene data show CDR1 as MGHDK and CDR2 as SYGVNS. This CDR3 comprises 14 residues. Trimming removed 6 bases at V and 7 bases at J, with 18 bases between.

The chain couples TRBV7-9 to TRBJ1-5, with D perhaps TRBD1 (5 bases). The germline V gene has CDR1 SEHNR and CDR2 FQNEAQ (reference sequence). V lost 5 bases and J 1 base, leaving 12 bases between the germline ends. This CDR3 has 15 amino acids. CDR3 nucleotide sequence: TGTGCCAGCAGCATAGGGACTCTGAGCAATCAGCCCCAGCATTTT. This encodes CASSIGTLSNQPQHF.

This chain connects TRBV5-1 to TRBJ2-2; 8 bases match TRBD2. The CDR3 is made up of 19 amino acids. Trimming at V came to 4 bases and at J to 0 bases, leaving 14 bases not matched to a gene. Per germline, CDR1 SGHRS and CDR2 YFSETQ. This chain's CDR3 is CASSRGGGSGLANTGELFF. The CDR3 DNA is TGCGCCAGCAGCCGGGGGGGTGGTAGCGGACTCGCGAACACCGGGGAGCTGTTTTTT.

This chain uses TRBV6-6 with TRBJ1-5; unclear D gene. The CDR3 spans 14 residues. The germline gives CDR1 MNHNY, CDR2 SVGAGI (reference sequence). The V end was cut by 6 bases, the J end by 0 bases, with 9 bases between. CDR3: CASRPGGSNQPQHF. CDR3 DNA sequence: TGTGCCAGCAGACCCGGAGGTAGCAATCAGCCCCAGCATTTT.

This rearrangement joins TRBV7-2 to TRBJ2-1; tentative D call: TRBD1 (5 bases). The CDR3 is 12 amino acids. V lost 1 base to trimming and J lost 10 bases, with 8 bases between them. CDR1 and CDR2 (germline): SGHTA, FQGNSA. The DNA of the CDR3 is TGTGCCAGCAGCTTAGACTGGGGCGAGCAGTTCTTC. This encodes CASSLDWGEQFF.

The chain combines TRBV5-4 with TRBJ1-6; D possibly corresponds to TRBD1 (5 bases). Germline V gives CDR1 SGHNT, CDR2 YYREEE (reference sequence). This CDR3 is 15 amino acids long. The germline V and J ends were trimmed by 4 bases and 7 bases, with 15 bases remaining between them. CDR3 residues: CASSPWQGTNSPLHF. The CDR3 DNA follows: TGTGCCAGCAGCCCGTGGCAGGGAACGAATTCACCCCTCCACTTT.

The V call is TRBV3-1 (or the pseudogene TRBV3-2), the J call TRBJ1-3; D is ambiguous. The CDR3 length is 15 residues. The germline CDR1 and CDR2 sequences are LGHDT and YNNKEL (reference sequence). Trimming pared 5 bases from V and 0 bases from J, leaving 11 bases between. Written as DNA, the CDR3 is TGTGCCAGCAGCTTGCGACTTGACTCTGGAAACACCATATATTTT. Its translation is CASSLRLDSGNTIYF.